The 8 T cell receptor beta chains given below trace back to one sample, sequenced in a study of spatial heterogeneity in lung cancer. TCRdb re-called the 5' RACE reads through MiXCR, storing one row per CDR3 protein. The sample shows around 74,000 distinct CDR3 sequences, approximately 12% of them seen only once. Time point indicated: sample taken at primary tumor resection. Material for sequencing was whole RNA from tumor, nontumor lung or frozen PBMC, left unsorted. The source was PBMCs, collected at surgery. All receptors derive from a male donor with early-stage non-small cell lung cancer.

The gene calls are TRBV6-2 or TRBV6-3 and TRBJ2-1; 11 bases map to TRBD2. CDR1 is MNHEY and CDR2 is SVGEGT in the germline V gene. CDR3 size: 14 residues. J was trimmed by 6 bases and V by 7 bases; bases with no gene match: 5. DNA of the CDR3: TGTGCCAGCATTCGGACTAGCGGGTCCAATGAGCAGTTCTTC. Amino acid sequence: CASIRTSGSNEQFF.

The chain links TRBV9 to TRBJ1-3, with no clear D. There are 16 residues in the CDR3. Germline-derived CDR1 and CDR2 are SGDLS and YYNGEE. Trimming shortened V by 2 bases and J by 0 bases, and 12 bases separated the two germline ends. CDR3 region: CASSVGDASSGNTIYF. Here the CDR3 DNA reads TGTGCCAGCAGCGTGGGAGACGCAAGCTCTGGAAACACCATATATTTT.

This rearrangement joins TRBV30 to TRBJ2-7; no firm D call. The CDR3 is made up of 12 amino acids. Germline V gives CDR1 GTSNPN, CDR2 SVGIG (reference sequence). Trimming removed 3 bases at V and 7 bases at J, with 13 bases between. The CDR3 DNA follows: TGTGCCTGGAGAGCTACCGACGGGGAGCAGTACTTC. This codes for CAWRATDGEQYF.

The rearrangement joins TRBV20-1 to TRBJ2-5; 7 bases agree with TRBD1. V dropped 0 bases and J dropped 1; count of bases not matched to a gene: 5. Per the germline V gene, CDR1 is DFQATT and CDR2 is SNEGSKA (reference sequence). The CDR3 runs to 15 residues. The CDR3 bases are TGCAGTGCTAGAGACGCAGGGGGTATCCAAGAGACCCAGTACTTC. Protein product: CSARDAGGIQETQYF.

The rearrangement links TRBV6-2 or TRBV6-3 to TRBJ1-1, with 7 bases fitting TRBD1. In germline, CDR1 is MNHEY, CDR2 SVGEGT. This CDR3 spans 12 amino acids. Germline trimming cut 6 bases from V and 11 bases from J; bases unmatched to any gene: 9. The CDR3 region has the DNA TGTGCCAGCAGACGCTACAGGGGTACCGCTTTCTTT. It encodes CASRRYRGTAFF.

The rearrangement uses TRBV3-1 and TRBJ1-1, with 9 bases fitting TRBD1. Germline V gives CDR1 LGHDT, CDR2 YNNKEL (reference sequence). J was trimmed by 4 bases and V by 3 bases; bases with no gene match: 3. This CDR3 spans 14 amino acids. CDR3 nucleotides: TGTGCCAGCAGCCAGGGACAGGGTGGCACTGAAGCTTTCTTT. Its translation: CASSQGQGGTEAFF.

The rearrangement uses TRBV4-2 and TRBJ2-2, with 9 positions matching TRBD2. Germline V CDR1 and CDR2: LGHNA, YNFKEQ. CDR3 length: 16 amino acids. Trimming at V came to 4 bases and at J to 2 bases, leaving 5 bases not matched to a gene. The CDR3: CASSRRLAENTGELFF. DNA of the CDR3: TGTGCCAGCAGCCGACGACTAGCGGAAAACACCGGGGAGCTGTTTTTT.

This clonotype was observed a few times. V usage is TRBV7-6 and J usage is TRBJ1-5; D possibly corresponds to TRBD1 (5 bases). Germline V gives CDR1 SGHVS, CDR2 FNYEAQ. Deletions cut 8 bases from V and 4 bases from J, with 12 bases between. The CDR3 spans 13 residues. CDR3 in amino acids: CASARGVNQPQHF. The CDR3 nucleotides are TGTGCCAGCGCAAGAGGGGTAAATCAGCCCCAGCATTTT.